This TCR beta chain comes out of a study of OX40 agonist ivuxolimab in advanced cancers. This clone was seen ten or more times. Clones were read by immunoSEQ multiplex PCR, and TCRdb kept only the in-frame ones, dropping some. The sample has over 15,000 clones, about 81% seen once. The germline V gene has CDR1 MDHEN and CDR2 SYDVKM. Trimming pared 7 bases from V and 3 bases from J, leaving 10 bases between. CDR3 length: 13 amino acids. This sequence was found in an adult with an advanced solid tumor such as melanoma, head and neck, liver or kidney cancer. The specimen comprised CD4+ or CD8+ T cells sorted from blood, sampled in a trial of the OX40 agonist ivuxolimab. J is TRBJ1-5 and V is TRBV28; D not resolved. CDR3 coding DNA: TGTGCCAGCACGGAGGCCCTCAATCAGCCCCAGCATTTT. It yields the protein CASTEALNQPQHF.